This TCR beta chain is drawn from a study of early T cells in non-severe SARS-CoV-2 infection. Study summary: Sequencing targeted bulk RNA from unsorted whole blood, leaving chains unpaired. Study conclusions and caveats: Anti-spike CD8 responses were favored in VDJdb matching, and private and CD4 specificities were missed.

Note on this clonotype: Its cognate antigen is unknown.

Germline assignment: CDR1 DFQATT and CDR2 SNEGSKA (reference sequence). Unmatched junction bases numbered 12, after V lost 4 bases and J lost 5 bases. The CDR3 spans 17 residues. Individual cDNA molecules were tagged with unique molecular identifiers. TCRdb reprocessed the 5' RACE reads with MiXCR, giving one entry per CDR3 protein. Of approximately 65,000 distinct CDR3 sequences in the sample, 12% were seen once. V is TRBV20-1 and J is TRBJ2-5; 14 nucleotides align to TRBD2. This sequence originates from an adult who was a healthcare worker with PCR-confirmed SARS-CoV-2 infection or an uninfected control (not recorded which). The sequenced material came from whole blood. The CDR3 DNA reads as TGCAGTGCTACCGGGACTAGCGGGGGTCACGGCGGTGAGACCCAGTACTTC. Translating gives CSATGTSGGHGGETQYF.